This entry lists 4 T cell receptor beta chains sequenced from one sample in a study of T cells in Graves' hyperthyroidism and ophthalmopathy. What was amplified from RNA transcripts were TCR beta CDR3 regions. The HTBI set primed first-round TCR CDR3 RT-PCR. TCRdb used MiXCR to reprocess the multiplex PCR reads, holding one entry per CDR3 protein. The table has around 700,000 distinct CDR3 sequences, 35% seen once; the top ten hold 31%. The material sequenced was blood. These receptor sequences come from a woman in her thirties or forties with Graves' hyperthyroidism.

The rearrangement links TRBV6-5 to TRBJ2-2; TRBD1 matches at 10 bases. The CDR3 sequence is 17 residues long. The V and J ends lost 0 bases and 4 bases, in that order; junction bases with no gene match: 5. Germline V lookup: CDR1 MNHEY, CDR2 SVGAGI. The CDR3 spells CASSYSPGQGSTGELFF. The CDR3, as DNA: TGTGCCAGCAGTTACTCGCCGGGACAGGGGAGCACCGGGGAGCTGTTTTTT.

This clonotype was observed at least ten times. The rearrangement uses TRBV29-1 and TRBJ1-2; D is ambiguous. The CDR3 covers 15 residues. From germline, CDR1 is SQVTM and CDR2 ANQGSEA. V lost 0 bases and J lost 0, with 11 bases in between. The CDR3 nucleotides are TGCAGCGTTGAAGATAGACCGGGAGCTAACTATGGCTACACCTTC. Translated: CSVEDRPGANYGYTF.

Many counts were recorded for this clonotype. The chain recombines TRBV12-3 or TRBV12-4 with TRBJ1-3; D may be TRBD1 (6 bases). V lost 6 bases and J lost 4, with 16 bases in between. This CDR3 has 15 residues. Here the CDR3 DNA reads TGTGCCAGCAGGCCAGGAGGGACATCGGGAAACACCATATATTTT. This sequence encodes CASRPGGTSGNTIYF.

Remarks on this clonotype: This could be a read error, since a much larger clone is one nucleotide away. This chain connects TRBV7-2 to TRBJ1-3; D unclear. The V gene's germline CDR1 is SGHTA and CDR2 FQGNSA. The CDR3 runs to 15 residues. The chain's CDR3 is CASTKDGYSGNAIYF. The DNA for the CDR3 is TGTGCCAGCACCAAAGACGGGTACTCTGGAAACGCCATATATTTT.